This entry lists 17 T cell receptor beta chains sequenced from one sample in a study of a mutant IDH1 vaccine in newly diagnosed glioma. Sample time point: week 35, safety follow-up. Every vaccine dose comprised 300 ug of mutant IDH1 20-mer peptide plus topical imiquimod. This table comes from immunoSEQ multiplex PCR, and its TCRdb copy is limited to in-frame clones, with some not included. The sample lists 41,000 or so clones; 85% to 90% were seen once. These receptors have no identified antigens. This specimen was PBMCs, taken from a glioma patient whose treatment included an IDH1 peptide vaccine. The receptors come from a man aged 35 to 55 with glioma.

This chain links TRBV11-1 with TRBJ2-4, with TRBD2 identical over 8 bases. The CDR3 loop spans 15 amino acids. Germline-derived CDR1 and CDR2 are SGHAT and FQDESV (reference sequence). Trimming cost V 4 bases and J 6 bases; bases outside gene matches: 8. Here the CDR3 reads CASSSFREGVNIQYF. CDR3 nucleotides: TGTGCCAGCAGCTCTTTTCGGGAGGGGGTAAACATTCAGTACTTC.

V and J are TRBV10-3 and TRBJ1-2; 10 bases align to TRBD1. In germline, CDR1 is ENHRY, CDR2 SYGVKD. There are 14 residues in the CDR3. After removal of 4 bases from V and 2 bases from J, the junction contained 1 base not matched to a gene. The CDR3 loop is CAISVDRGNYGYTF. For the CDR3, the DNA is TGTGCCATCAGTGTGGACAGGGGGAACTATGGCTACACCTTC.

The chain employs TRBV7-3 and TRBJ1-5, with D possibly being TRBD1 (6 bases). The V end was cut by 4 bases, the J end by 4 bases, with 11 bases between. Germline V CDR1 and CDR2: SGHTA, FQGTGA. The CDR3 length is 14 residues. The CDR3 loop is CASSSGHLNQPQHF. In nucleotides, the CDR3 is TGTGCCAGCAGCTCGGGACACCTTAATCAGCCCCAGCATTTT. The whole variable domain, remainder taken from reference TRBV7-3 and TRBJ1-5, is GAGVSQTPSNKVTEKGKYVELRCDPISGHTALYWYRQSLGQGPEFLIYFQGTGAADDSGLPNDRFFAVRPEGSVSTLKIQRTERGDSAVYLCASSSGHLNQPQHFGDGTRLSIL.

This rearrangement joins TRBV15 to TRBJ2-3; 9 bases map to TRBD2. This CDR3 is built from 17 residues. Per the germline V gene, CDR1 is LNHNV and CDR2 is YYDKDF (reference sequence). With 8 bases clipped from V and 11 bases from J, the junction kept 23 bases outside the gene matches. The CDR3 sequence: CATGLAGGPQGVYEQYF. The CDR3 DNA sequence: TGTGCCACCGGACTGGCGGGAGGGCCCCAGGGAGTGTATGAGCAGTATTTT.

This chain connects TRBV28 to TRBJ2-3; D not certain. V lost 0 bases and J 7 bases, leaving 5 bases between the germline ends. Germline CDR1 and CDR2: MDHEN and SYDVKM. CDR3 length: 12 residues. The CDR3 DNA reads TGTGCCAGCAGTTTATGGATAAATACGCAGTATTTT. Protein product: CASSLWINTQYF.

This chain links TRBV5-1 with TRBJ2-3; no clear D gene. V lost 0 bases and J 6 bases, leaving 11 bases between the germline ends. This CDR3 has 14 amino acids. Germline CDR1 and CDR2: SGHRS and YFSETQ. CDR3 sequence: CASSLAPYGDTQYF. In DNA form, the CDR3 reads TGCGCCAGCAGCTTGGCCCCCTACGGGGATACGCAGTATTTT.

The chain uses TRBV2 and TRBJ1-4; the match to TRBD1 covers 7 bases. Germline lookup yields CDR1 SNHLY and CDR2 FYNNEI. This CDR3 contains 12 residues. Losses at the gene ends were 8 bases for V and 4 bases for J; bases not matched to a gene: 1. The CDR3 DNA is TGTGCCAGCGGGACAGTTAATGAAAAACTGTTTTTT. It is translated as CASGTVNEKLFF.

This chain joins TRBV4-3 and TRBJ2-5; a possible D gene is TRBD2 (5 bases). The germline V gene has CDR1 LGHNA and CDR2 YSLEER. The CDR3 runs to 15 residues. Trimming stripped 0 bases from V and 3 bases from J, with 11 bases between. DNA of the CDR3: TGCGCCAGCAGCCAAGATTATAGCGAGGAAGAGACCCAGTACTTC. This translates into CASSQDYSEEETQYF.

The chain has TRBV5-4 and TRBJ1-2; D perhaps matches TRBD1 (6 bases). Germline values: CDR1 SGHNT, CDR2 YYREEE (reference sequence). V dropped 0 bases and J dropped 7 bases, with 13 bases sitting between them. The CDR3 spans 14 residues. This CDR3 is CASSLVRGALGYTF. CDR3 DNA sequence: TGTGCCAGCAGCTTGGTTCGGGGGGCGCTTGGCTACACCTTC. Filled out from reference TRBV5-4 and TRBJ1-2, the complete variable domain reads ETGVTQSPTHLIKTRGQQVTLRCSSQSGHNTVSWYQQALGQGPQFIFQYYREEENGRGNFPPRFSGLQFPNYSSELNVNALELDDSALYLCASSLVRGALGYTFGSGTRLTVV.

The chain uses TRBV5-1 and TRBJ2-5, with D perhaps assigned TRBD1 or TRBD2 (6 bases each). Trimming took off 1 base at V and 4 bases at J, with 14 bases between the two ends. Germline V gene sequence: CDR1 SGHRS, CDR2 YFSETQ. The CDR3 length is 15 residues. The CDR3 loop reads CASSLLSQGGETQYF. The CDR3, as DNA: TGCGCCAGCAGCTTGCTGTCACAGGGAGGAGAGACCCAGTACTTC.

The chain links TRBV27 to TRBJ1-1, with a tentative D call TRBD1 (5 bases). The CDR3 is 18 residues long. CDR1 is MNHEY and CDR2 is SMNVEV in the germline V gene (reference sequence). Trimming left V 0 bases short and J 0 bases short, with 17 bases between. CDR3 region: CASSLSPGGLLMNTEAFF. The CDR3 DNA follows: TGTGCCAGCAGTTTATCGCCGGGGGGGTTGCTCATGAACACTGAAGCTTTCTTT.

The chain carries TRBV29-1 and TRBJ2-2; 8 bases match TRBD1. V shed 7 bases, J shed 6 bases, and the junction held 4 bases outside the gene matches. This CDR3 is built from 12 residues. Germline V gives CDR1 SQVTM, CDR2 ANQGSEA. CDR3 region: CSARTGPGELFF. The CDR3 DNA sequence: TGCAGCGCCCGGACAGGGCCCGGGGAGCTGTTTTTT.

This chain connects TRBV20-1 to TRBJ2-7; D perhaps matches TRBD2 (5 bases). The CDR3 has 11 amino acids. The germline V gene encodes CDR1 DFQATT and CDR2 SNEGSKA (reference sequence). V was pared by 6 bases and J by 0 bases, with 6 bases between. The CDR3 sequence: CSASGSYEQYF. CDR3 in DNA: TGCAGTGCCAGCGGCTCCTACGAGCAGTACTTC.

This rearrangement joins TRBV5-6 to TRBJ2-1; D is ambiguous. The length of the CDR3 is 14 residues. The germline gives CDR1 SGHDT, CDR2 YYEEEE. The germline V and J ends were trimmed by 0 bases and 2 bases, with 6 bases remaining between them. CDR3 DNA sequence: TGTGCCAGCAGCTTGGGGGCGGCCTACAATGAGCAGTTCTTC. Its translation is CASSLGAAYNEQFF.

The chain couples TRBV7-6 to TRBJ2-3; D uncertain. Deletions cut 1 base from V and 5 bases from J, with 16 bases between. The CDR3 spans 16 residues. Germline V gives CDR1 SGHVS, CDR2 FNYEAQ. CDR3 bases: TGTGCCAGCAGCTTAGAAGAAGGTCTTTGGGGAGATACGCAGTATTTT. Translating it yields CASSLEEGLWGDTQYF.

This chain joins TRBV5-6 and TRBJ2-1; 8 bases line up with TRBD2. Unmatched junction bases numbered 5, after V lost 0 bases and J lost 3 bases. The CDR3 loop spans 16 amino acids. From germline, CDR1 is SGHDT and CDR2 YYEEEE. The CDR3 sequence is CASSLAGLAGYNEQFF. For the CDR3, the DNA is TGTGCCAGCAGCTTGGCCGGGCTAGCGGGCTACAATGAGCAGTTCTTC. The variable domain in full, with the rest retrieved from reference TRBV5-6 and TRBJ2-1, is DAGVTQSPTHLIKTRGQQVTLRCSPKSGHDTVSWYQQALGQGPQFIFQYYEEEERQRGNFPDRFSGHQFPNYSSELNVNALLLGDSALYLCASSLAGLAGYNEQFFGPGTRLTVL.

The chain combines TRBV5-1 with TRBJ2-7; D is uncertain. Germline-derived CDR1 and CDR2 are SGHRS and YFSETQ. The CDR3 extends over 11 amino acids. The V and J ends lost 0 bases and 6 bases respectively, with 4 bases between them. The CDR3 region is CASSLEREQYF. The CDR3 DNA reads TGCGCCAGCAGCTTGGAGCGCGAGCAGTACTTC.